This T cell receptor (beta chain) comes out of a study of blood T cell repertoires in COVID-19. Germline V gene sequence: CDR1 MGHRA, CDR2 YSYEKL. V shed 0 bases and J shed 0 bases, with 9 bases lying between them. The CDR3 contains 16 residues. Sequencing was performed with immunoSEQ multiplex PCR; in TCRdb, only in-frame clones are kept and a portion is missing. Of approximately 180,000 clones in the sample, around 85% are singletons; the top ten hold around 6.2%. Sequencing used PBMCs or T cells enriched from blood (not recorded which). The chain employs TRBV4-1 and TRBJ1-5, with D maybe TRBD1 (6 bases). This receptor was obtained from a man between 40 and 49 years old who had recovered from COVID-19. CDR3 protein: CASSQETGYSNQPQHF. In nucleotides, the CDR3 is TGCGCCAGCAGCCAAGAAACAGGGTATAGCAATCAGCCCCAGCATTTT.